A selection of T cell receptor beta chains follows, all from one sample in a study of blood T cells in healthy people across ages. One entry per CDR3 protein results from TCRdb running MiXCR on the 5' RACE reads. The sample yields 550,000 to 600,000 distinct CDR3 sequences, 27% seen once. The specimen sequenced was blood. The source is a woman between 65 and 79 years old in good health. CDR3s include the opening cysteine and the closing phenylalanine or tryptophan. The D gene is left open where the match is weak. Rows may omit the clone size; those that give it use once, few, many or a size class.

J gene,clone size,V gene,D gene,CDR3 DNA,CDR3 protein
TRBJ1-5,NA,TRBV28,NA,TGTGCCAGCAGTTTGGCCAGGATTAGGTATCAGCCCCAGCATTTT,CASSLARIRYQPQHF
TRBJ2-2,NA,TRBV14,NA,TGTGCCAGCAGCCTAACACCGAACGCCGGGGAGCTGTTTTTT,CASSLTPNAGELFF
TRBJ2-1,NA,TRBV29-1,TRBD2,TGCAGCGTCCCTCGCGGGAGTGGGTTTAATGAGCAGTTCTTC,CSVPRGSGFNEQFF
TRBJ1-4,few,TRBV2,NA,TGTGCCAGCAAAAAATCCGAGACTTCGAATGAAAAACTGTTTTTT,CASKKSETSNEKLFF
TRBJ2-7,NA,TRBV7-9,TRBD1,TGTGCCAGCAGACCGACAGGGACCTACGAGCAGTACTTC,CASRPTGTYEQYF
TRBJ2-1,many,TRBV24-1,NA,TGTGCCACCAGTGATTTTGGAGGAGATGAGCAGTTCTTC,CATSDFGGDEQFF
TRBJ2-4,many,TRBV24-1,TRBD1,TGTGCCACCAGTGGGACAGGGATAGCCAAAAACATTCAGTACTTC,CATSGTGIAKNIQYF
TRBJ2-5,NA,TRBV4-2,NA,TGTGCCAGCAGCCAAGAACTAGATCAAGCGGGCGCCCAGTACTTC,CASSQELDQAGAQYF
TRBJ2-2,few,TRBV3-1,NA,TGTGCCAGCAGCCAATTGGGGAGGGGGCAAGTCGGGGAGCTGTTTTTT,CASSQLGRGQVGELFF
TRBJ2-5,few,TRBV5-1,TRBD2,TGCGCCAGCAGCCTCCCGGGACTAGCGGGACAAGAGACCCAGTACTTC,CASSLPGLAGQETQYF
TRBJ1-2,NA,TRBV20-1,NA,TGCAGGTGGGGCGGGGTGGATATGGAGGGCTACACCTTC,CRWGGVDMEGYTF
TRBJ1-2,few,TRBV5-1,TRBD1,TGCGCCAGCAGCCCGACGGGTGGACAGGGCGAGTCAGGAGGCTACACCTTC,CASSPTGGQGESGGYTF